This entry lists 14 T cell receptor beta chains sequenced from one sample in a study of cytotoxic CD8 clonotypes in ibrutinib-treated CLL. TCRdb's table, derived via immunoSEQ multiplex PCR, lists solely in-frame clones and lacks some. The table records 55,000 to 80,000 clones, about nine tenths of them present only once. The sample here was PBMCs, taken after 12 months of ibrutinib treatment. Receptors originate from a human donor with chronic lymphocytic leukemia.

The chain has TRBV11-3 and TRBJ1-1; perhaps TRBD1 as D (5 bases). V lost 3 bases and J 11 bases, leaving 28 bases between the germline ends. Germline CDR1 SGHNT, CDR2 YENEEA. The CDR3 length is 17 residues. The CDR3 sequence is CASSFLLGLRGGSSAFF. CDR3 in DNA: TGTGCCAGCAGCTTTTTACTTGGCCTGCGGGGCGGCTCATCTGCTTTCTTT.

V gene TRBV27 combines with J gene TRBJ2-1; 10 nucleotides match TRBD2. The CDR3 covers 19 residues. From germline, CDR1 is MNHEY and CDR2 SMNVEV (reference sequence). Germline trimming cut 5 bases from V and 10 bases from J; bases unmatched to any gene: 23. CDR3 DNA: TGTGCCAGCAGTCTGGGACTAGCGAAAACATATTATTCTATCCGGGAGCAGTTCTTC. Its translation: CASSLGLAKTYYSIREQFF.

The sample holds one count of this clone. The chain links TRBV19 to TRBJ1-1; perhaps TRBD1 as D (6 bases). The germline V gene has CDR1 LNHDA and CDR2 SQIVND (reference sequence). The V end was cut by 7 bases, the J end by 2 bases, with 17 bases between. The length of the CDR3 is 15 residues. In DNA form, the CDR3 reads TGTGCCAGTAACTTGAGGGGGACACTCAACACTGAAGCTTTCTTT. Protein sequence: CASNLRGTLNTEAFF. The entire variable domain, with the rest obtained from reference TRBV19 and TRBJ1-1, is as follows: DGGITQSPKYLFRKEGQNVTLSCEQNLNHDAMYWYRQDPGQGLRLIYYSQIVNDFQKGDIAEGYSVSREKKESFPLTVTSAQKNPTAFYLCASNLRGTLNTEAFFGQGTRLTVV.

J is TRBJ2-2 and V is TRBV30; D uncertain. Trimming left V 0 bases short and J 3 bases short, with 5 bases between. The CDR3 consists of 13 residues. CDR1 and CDR2 from the germline V gene are GTSNPN and SVGIG (reference sequence). CDR3: CAWSVAHTGELFF. Written as DNA, the CDR3 is TGTGCCTGGAGTGTTGCCCACACCGGGGAGCTGTTTTTT.

The chain has TRBV5-1 and TRBJ2-1; the match to TRBD2 covers 12 bases. Trimming took 1 base from V and 0 from J; bases not matched to a gene: 8. The CDR3 sequence is 19 residues long. Germline CDR1 reads SGHRS; CDR2 reads YFSETQ. The CDR3 here is CASSLSPRTSGTSYNEQFF. CDR3 sequence (DNA): TGCGCCAGCAGCTTGTCTCCCAGGACTAGCGGGACCTCCTACAATGAGCAGTTCTTC.

This chain uses TRBV5-1 with TRBJ2-7; D is undetermined. Trimming took 0 bases from V and 2 from J, leaving 9 bases between them. CDR1 and CDR2 (germline): SGHRS, YFSETQ. The CDR3 is 14 amino acids. Here the CDR3 reads CASSLDKLTYEQYF. The CDR3 region has the DNA TGCGCCAGCAGCTTGGACAAACTTACCTACGAGCAGTACTTC. The variable domain in full, with the rest retrieved from reference TRBV5-1 and TRBJ2-7, is KAGVTQTPRYLIKTRGQQVTLSCSPISGHRSVSWYQQTPGQGLQFLFEYFSETQRNKGNFPGRFSGRQFSNSRSEMNVSTLELGDSALYLCASSLDKLTYEQYFGPGTRLTVT.

The chain employs TRBV5-1 and TRBJ2-5; D gene uncertain. The CDR3 loop spans 13 amino acids. Germline V lookup: CDR1 SGHRS, CDR2 YFSETQ. V was clipped by 4 bases and J by 5 bases, with 12 bases between them. CDR3 coding DNA: TGCGCCAGCAGCGAGGTCCTGGGGGAGACCCAGTACTTC. Translating gives CASSEVLGETQYF.

The genes are TRBV29-1 and TRBJ2-1, with D maybe TRBD2 (6 bases). The CDR3 is 14 amino acids. Trimming took off 4 bases at V and 0 bases at J, with 10 bases between the two ends. Germline V gene data show CDR1 as SQVTM and CDR2 as ANQGSEA. CDR3 region: CSVVVGSSYNEQFF. The CDR3 DNA is TGCAGCGTTGTGGTCGGGAGCTCCTACAATGAGCAGTTCTTC.

The chain combines TRBV19 with TRBJ1-2; D may be TRBD1 (5 bases). The CDR3 has 11 residues. From germline, CDR1 is LNHDA and CDR2 SQIVND (reference sequence). V was cut by 5 bases and J by 8 bases, with 9 bases left in between. CDR3 DNA: TGTGCCAGTAGTGGGGGGTACGGCTACACCTTC. Amino acids: CASSGGYGYTF. The full variable domain, with the rest looked up from reference TRBV19 and TRBJ1-2, is DGGITQSPKYLFRKEGQNVTLSCEQNLNHDAMYWYRQDPGQGLRLIYYSQIVNDFQKGDIAEGYSVSREKKESFPLTVTSAQKNPTAFYLCASSGGYGYTFGSGTRLTVV.

Only one count was recorded for this clone. The rearrangement uses TRBV19 and TRBJ1-1; D is uncertain. Germline V CDR1 and CDR2: LNHDA, SQIVND (reference sequence). Trimming pared 2 bases from V and 6 bases from J, leaving 7 bases between. CDR3 length equals 12 residues. The CDR3 spells CASSISGSEAFF. CDR3 coding DNA: TGTGCCAGTAGTATATCAGGCTCTGAAGCTTTCTTT.

This clone was detected only once. J is TRBJ2-6 and V is TRBV5-4; TRBD2 matches 14 bases. V lost 7 bases and J lost 3; bases outside the gene matches: 12. CDR1 and CDR2 from the germline V gene are SGHNT and YYREEE (reference sequence). The CDR3 runs to 19 residues. The CDR3 DNA sequence: TGTGCCAGCCCTATGGAGCCGGGACTAGCGGGAGTTGGGGCCAACGTCCTGACTTTC. Translating it yields CASPMEPGLAGVGANVLTF.

This sequence joins TRBV6-5 and TRBJ1-1; D gene uncertain. CDR3 length: 11 amino acids. V shed 7 bases and J shed 2 bases, with 5 bases lying between them. The germline gives CDR1 MNHEY, CDR2 SVGAGI. The CDR3 is CASNRNTEAFF. CDR3 in DNA: TGTGCCAGCAACAGAAACACTGAAGCTTTCTTT.

As DNA, the CDR3 is TGTGCCAGCAGCTTGGCCGCTAGCGGGATGTACGAGCAGTACTTC. Amino acids: CASSLAASGMYEQYF. This chain uses TRBV5-4 with TRBJ2-7, with 9 bases identical to TRBD2. Trimming at V came to 0 bases and at J to 4 bases, leaving 5 bases not matched to a gene. CDR3 size: 15 residues. Germline V gene sequence: CDR1 SGHNT, CDR2 YYREEE (reference sequence).

This clone occurred once. The V gene is TRBV18, the J gene TRBJ2-1; TRBD1 aligns across 11 bases. Trimming at V came to 1 base and at J to 6 bases, leaving 5 bases not matched to a gene. The germline CDR1 and CDR2 sequences are KGHSH and LQKENI. There are 16 residues in the CDR3. The CDR3 reads CASSPRGTGGGNEQFF. The CDR3 DNA is TGTGCCAGCTCACCACGCGGGACAGGGGGAGGCAATGAGCAGTTCTTC.